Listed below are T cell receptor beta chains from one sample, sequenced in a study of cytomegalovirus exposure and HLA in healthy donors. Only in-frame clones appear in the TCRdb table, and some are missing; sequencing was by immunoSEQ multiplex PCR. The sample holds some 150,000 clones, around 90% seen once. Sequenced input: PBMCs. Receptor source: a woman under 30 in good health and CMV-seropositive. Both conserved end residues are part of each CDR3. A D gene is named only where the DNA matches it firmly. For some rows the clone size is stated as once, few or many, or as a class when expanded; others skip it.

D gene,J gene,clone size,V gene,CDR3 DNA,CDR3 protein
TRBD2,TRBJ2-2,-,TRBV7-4,TGTGCCAGCAGCGACGGGGGGACTAGTAACACCGGGGAGCTGTTTTTT,CASSDGGTSNTGELFF
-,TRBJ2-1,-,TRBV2,TGTGCCAGCAATCTCGAGGCGGGACGGGGAAGTGAGCAGTTCTTC,CASNLEAGRGSEQFF
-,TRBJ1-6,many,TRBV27,TGTGCCAGCAGTTTTTCGCGAGCACCCCTCCACTTT,CASSFSRAPLHF
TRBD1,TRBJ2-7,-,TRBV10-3,TGTGCCACCACCGGAGACAGGGGTTTCACCTACGAGCAGTACTTC,CATTGDRGFTYEQYF
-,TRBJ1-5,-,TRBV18,TGTGCCAGCTCACTGAGCCTCCGGGGACAAAACCAGCATTTT,CASSLSLRGQNQHF
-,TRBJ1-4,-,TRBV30,TGTGCCTGGAGTGCCGACGGACTCTATCATGAAAAACTGTTTTTT,CAWSADGLYHEKLFF
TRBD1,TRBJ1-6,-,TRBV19,TGTGCCAGTAAGTCGATTGACAGGGACAATTCACCCCTCCACTTT,CASKSIDRDNSPLHF
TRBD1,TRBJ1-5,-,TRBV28,TGTGCCAGCAGTAGACAGGGTAATCAGCCCCAGCATTTT,CASSRQGNQPQHF
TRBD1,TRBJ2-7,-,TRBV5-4,TGTGCCAGCAGCGTACCGGGACAGGGGTCCTACGAGCAGTACTTC,CASSVPGQGSYEQYF
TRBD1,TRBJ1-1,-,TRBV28,TGTGCCAGCAGTTCGAGGGACAGCACTGAAGCTTTCTTT,CASSSRDSTEAFF
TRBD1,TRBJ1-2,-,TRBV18,TGTGCCAGCTCACAGGGACAGGGGGTGAACTATGGCTACACCTTC,CASSQGQGVNYGYTF
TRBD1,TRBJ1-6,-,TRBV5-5,TGTGCCAGCAGTACAGGGGGCTCCTATAATTCACCCCTCCACTTT,CASSTGGSYNSPLHF
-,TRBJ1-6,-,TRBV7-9,TGTGCCAGCAGCTTGGGTCCCCAGGGTTATAATTCACCCCTCCACTTT,CASSLGPQGYNSPLHF
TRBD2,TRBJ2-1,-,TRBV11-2,TGTGCCAGCAGCTTTGGCGGGAGAACCTACAATGAGCAGTTCTTC,CASSFGGRTYNEQFF
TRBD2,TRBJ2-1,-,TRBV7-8,TGTGCCAGCACACTAGCGGGGGTTTACAATGAGCAGTTCTTC,CASTLAGVYNEQFF
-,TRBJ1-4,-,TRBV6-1,TGTGCCAGCACACAACAGGGAGTTTCACGTGAAAAACTGTTTTTT,CASTQQGVSREKLFF
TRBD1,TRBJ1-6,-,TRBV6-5,TGTGCCAGCAGTCCAACAGGGGGCATCAATTCACCCCTCCACTTT,CASSPTGGINSPLHF
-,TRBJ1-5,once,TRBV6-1,TGTGCCAGCAGTGAAGAATGGGGCGGTTTCAGCAATCAGCCCCAGCATTTT,CASSEEWGGFSNQPQHF
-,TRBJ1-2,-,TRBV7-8,TGTGCCAGCAGCTTAGGATCAGGGCATTACGATGGCTACACCTTC,CASSLGSGHYDGYTF
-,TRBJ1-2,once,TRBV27,TGTGCCAGCAGTTCGAGGATCCTCCGGAGCTATGGCTACACCTTC,CASSSRILRSYGYTF
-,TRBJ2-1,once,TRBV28,TGTGCCAGCAGTTATGCGGGCTCCTACAATGAGCAGTTCTTC,CASSYAGSYNEQFF
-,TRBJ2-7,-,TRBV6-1,TGTGCCCGAAGAGACGACAGTACCTACGAGCAGTACTTC,CARRDDSTYEQYF
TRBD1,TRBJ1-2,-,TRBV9,TGTGCCAGCAGCGGGGGGGACAGGTTCTACGGCTACACCTTC,CASSGGDRFYGYTF
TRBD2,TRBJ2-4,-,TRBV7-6,TGTGCCAGCAGCTTAAGTTGGCGGGAGAGGGACAAAAACATTCAGTACTTC,CASSLSWRERDKNIQYF
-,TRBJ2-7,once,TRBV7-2,TGTGCCAGCAGCCGGACAGTCTCCTACGAGCAGTACTTC,CASSRTVSYEQYF
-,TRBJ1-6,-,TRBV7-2,TGTGCCAGCAGCTTAAACTTCTCACCCCTCCACTTT,CASSLNFSPLHF
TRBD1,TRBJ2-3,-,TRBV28,TGTGCCAGCAGTTTCCGGCCAGGGGGCAGGGTTATCACAGATACGCAGTATTTT,CASSFRPGGRVITDTQYF
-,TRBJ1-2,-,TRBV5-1,TGCGCCAGCAGCCTCGCCCCGACAGGAAACTATGGCTACACCTTC,CASSLAPTGNYGYTF
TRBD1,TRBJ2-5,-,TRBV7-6,TGTGCCAGCAGCTTAGGGACAGGGGGAGGTCAAGAGACCCAGTACTTC,CASSLGTGGGQETQYF
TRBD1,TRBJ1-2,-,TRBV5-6,TGTGCCAGCAGCTTACCCACAGGGGAATATGGCTACACCTTC,CASSLPTGEYGYTF
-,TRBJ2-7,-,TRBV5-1,TGCGCCAGCAGCTCTAGCCTAGATCTCGAGCAGTACTTC,CASSSSLDLEQYF
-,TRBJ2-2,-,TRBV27,TGTGCCAGCAGTCCCTTGGCGGGGCCAAACACCGGGGAGCTGTTTTTT,CASSPLAGPNTGELFF
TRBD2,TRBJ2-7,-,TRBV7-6,TGTGCCAGCAGCTTAGCGCCCTGGACTAGCCCAACCTACGAGCAGTACTTC,CASSLAPWTSPTYEQYF
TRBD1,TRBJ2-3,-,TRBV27,TGTGCCAGCAGTTTATTGGACAGGGCCAGCGCAGATACGCAGTATTTT,CASSLLDRASADTQYF
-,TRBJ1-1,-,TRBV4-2,TGTGCCAGCAGCCAAGGAGGGGAGGGGAACACTGAAGCTTTCTTT,CASSQGGEGNTEAFF
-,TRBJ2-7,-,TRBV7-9,TGTGCCAGCAGCTCGCAGGGGTCCTACGAGCAGTACTTC,CASSSQGSYEQYF
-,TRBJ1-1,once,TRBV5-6,TGTGCCAGCAGCTTGGTTCGGGTGAATCCTGAAGCTTTCTTT,CASSLVRVNPEAFF
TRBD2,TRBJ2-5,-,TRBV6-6,TGTGCCAGCGGACCAGGACTAGTTGGCCAGTACTTC,CASGPGLVGQYF
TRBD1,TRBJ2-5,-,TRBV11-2,TGTGCCAGCAGCTTAGCGACAGGGGGTCTGGAGACCCAGTACTTC,CASSLATGGLETQYF
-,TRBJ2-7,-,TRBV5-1,TGCGCCAGCAGCTTGGGGGAGTTGGCCTGGACGGAGGCCTACGAGCAGTACTTC,CASSLGELAWTEAYEQYF
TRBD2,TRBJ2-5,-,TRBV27,TGTGCCAGCAGTACCCGACTAGCGGGAGCAGAGACCCAGTACTTC,CASSTRLAGAETQYF
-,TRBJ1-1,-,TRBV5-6,TGTGCCAGCAGCCCCACCAGGGTGAACACTGAAGCTTTCTTT,CASSPTRVNTEAFF
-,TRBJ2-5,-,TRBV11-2,TGTGCCAGCAGCTCTCCCACTAGAGTGACGAAGACCCAGTACTTC,CASSSPTRVTKTQYF
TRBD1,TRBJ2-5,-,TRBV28,TGTGCCAGCAGTTTTTTTCAGGGGGCCGGAGAGACCCAGTACTTC,CASSFFQGAGETQYF
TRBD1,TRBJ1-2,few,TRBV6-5,TGTGCCAGCACACAGGGGAACTATGGCTACACCTTC,CASTQGNYGYTF
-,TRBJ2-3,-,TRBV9,TGTGCCAGCAGCGTAGATCGGGGAGGAGATACGCAGTATTTT,CASSVDRGGDTQYF
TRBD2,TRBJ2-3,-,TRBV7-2,TGTGCCAGCGGACTAGCGGGGGGAGATACGCAGTATTTT,CASGLAGGDTQYF
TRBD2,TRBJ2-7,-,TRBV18,TGTGCCAGCACAGTTAGCGGGGCGGCACACGAGCAGTACTTC,CASTVSGAAHEQYF
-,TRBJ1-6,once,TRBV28,TGTGCCAGCAGCTTTACCCGTAGCTCACCCCTCCACTTT,CASSFTRSSPLHF
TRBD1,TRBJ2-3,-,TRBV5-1,TGCGCCAGCAGCTTCAGGGGGTTTGACACAGATACGCAGTATTTT,CASSFRGFDTDTQYF
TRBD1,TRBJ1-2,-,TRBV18,TGTGCCAGCTCACCACCTTCGTCAGGGGGCCCTAACTATGGCTACACCTTC,CASSPPSSGGPNYGYTF
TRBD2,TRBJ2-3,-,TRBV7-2,TGTGCCAGCAGCTTAGTGGGAGGGGCTACCCACCTTAGCACAGATACGCAGTATTTT,CASSLVGGATHLSTDTQYF